Presented here are 25 T cell receptor beta chains from one specimen sequenced in a study of blood T cell repertoires in COVID-19. Sequenced by immunoSEQ multiplex PCR; TCRdb stores in-frame clones only, minus some. The data contain 250,000 to 350,000 clones, roughly 88% of them singletons. Sequenced sample: peripheral blood. The receptor source for this set is a woman aged 25 to 45 with COVID-19, enrolled during active disease.

V usage is TRBV27 and J usage is TRBJ2-1; maybe TRBD1 (5 bases). Trimming pared 5 bases from V and 8 bases from J, leaving 10 bases between. The CDR3 contains 12 residues. Germline CDR1 reads MNHEY; CDR2 reads SMNVEV (reference sequence). In DNA, the CDR3 is TGTGCCAGCAGTCCAGGGCAGCATGAGCAGTTCTTC. Its translation: CASSPGQHEQFF.

There are a few counts of this clone. The genes are TRBV5-1 and TRBJ2-2, with D perhaps matching TRBD1 (6 bases). The length of the CDR3 is 15 residues. The V gene lost 2 bases and the J gene lost 4 bases, with 12 bases spanning the gap. CDR1 SGHRS and CDR2 YFSETQ come from the germline V gene. CDR3 residues: CASSFRTVLTGELFF. The CDR3, as DNA: TGCGCCAGCAGCTTCCGGACAGTTCTCACCGGGGAGCTGTTTTTT.

The chain couples TRBV6-5 to TRBJ2-3; TRBD1 might be the D (6 bases). The CDR3 runs to 13 residues. The V and J ends lost 6 bases and 7 bases respectively, with 14 bases between them. CDR1 is MNHEY, CDR2 SVGAGI, per germline. CDR3 region: CASRNRDTYTQYF. The CDR3 DNA sequence: TGTGCCAGCAGGAACCGGGACACCTATACGCAGTATTTT.

J is TRBJ1-2 and V is TRBV5-1, with TRBD1 matching over 9 bases. Germline V lookup: CDR1 SGHRS, CDR2 YFSETQ. Unmatched junction bases numbered 10, after V lost 4 bases and J lost 6 bases. The CDR3 extends over 15 amino acids. CDR3 sequence reads: CASSRGQGNWDGYTF. The CDR3 DNA reads TGCGCCAGCAGCCGTGGACAGGGGAATTGGGATGGCTACACCTTC.

The gene calls are TRBV11-2 and TRBJ1-1; the match to TRBD1 covers 7 bases. This CDR3 contains 13 residues. CDR1 SGHAT and CDR2 FQNNGV come from the germline V gene. The V segment lost 0 bases and the J segment 8 bases; nucleotides outside the gene matches: 3. CDR3 sequence: CASSLDRDSEAFF. CDR3 bases: TGTGCCAGCAGCTTAGATAGGGACAGCGAAGCTTTCTTT.

In nucleotides, the CDR3 is TGTGCCAGCAGCCTGAAAGGGAGCAATGAGCAGTTCTTC. Protein: CASSLKGSNEQFF. J is TRBJ2-1 and V is TRBV3-1 (or the pseudogene TRBV3-2); tentative D call: TRBD2 (5 bases). The CDR3 covers 13 residues. V shed 4 bases and J shed 6 bases, with 10 bases lying between them. Germline CDR1 and CDR2: LGHDT and YNNKEL (reference sequence).

The chain carries TRBV3-1 (or the pseudogene TRBV3-2) and TRBJ2-7; 11 nucleotides match TRBD2. The CDR3 extends over 14 amino acids. The germline CDR1 and CDR2 sequences are LGHDT and YNNKEL (reference sequence). V trimming: 3 bases; J trimming: 4 bases; junction bases outside the gene matches: 2. The CDR3 reads CASSQGTSGYEQYF. CDR3 DNA: TGTGCCAGCAGCCAGGGGACTAGCGGTTACGAGCAGTACTTC.

The rearrangement links TRBV7-6 to TRBJ2-5; 10 bases agree with TRBD1. Germline V lookup: CDR1 SGHVS, CDR2 FNYEAQ. Losses at the gene ends were 4 bases for V and 4 bases for J; bases not matched to a gene: 6. There are 15 residues in the CDR3. The chain's CDR3 is CASSSWTGGGETQYF. As DNA, the CDR3 is TGTGCCAGCAGCTCGTGGACAGGGGGTGGAGAGACCCAGTACTTC.

The V gene is TRBV19, the J gene TRBJ2-5; 7 bases are shared with TRBD1. This CDR3 is 13 amino acids long. Looked up from germline, CDR1 is LNHDA and CDR2 is SQIVND (reference sequence). Trimming cost V 5 bases and J 5 bases; bases outside gene matches: 5. CDR3 amino acids: CASSYTGDETQYF. DNA of the CDR3: TGTGCCAGTAGTTATACAGGGGACGAGACCCAGTACTTC.

The chain carries TRBV3-1 (or the pseudogene TRBV3-2) and TRBJ2-7; 11 nucleotides agree with TRBD2. The CDR3 totals 13 residues. J gave up 7 bases and V 3 bases, and 2 bases lay outside the gene matches. CDR1 and CDR2 (germline): LGHDT, YNNKEL (reference sequence). CDR3: CASSQTSGTEQYF. DNA for the CDR3: TGTGCCAGCAGCCAGACTAGCGGGACGGAGCAGTACTTC.

The gene calls are TRBV29-1 and TRBJ1-1; maybe TRBD1 (5 bases). The V end lost 3 bases, the J end lost 3 bases, and 11 bases lay between the germline ends. The V gene's germline CDR1 is SQVTM and CDR2 ANQGSEA. CDR3 size: 13 residues. The CDR3 protein is CSVDEQVYTEAFF. CDR3 nucleotide sequence: TGCAGCGTTGACGAACAGGTTTACACTGAAGCTTTCTTT.

Written as DNA, the CDR3 is TGTGCCAGCAGTTATAGAGGCGGTCCCAACAACAATGAGCAGTTCTTC. Translating it yields CASSYRGGPNNNEQFF. The V and J genes are TRBV6-6 and TRBJ2-1; D call uncertain. The CDR3 sequence is 16 residues long. The V and J ends lost 3 bases and 5 bases respectively, with 17 bases between them. From germline, CDR1 is MNHNY and CDR2 SVGAGI (reference sequence).

J is TRBJ1-1 and V is TRBV3-1 (or the pseudogene TRBV3-2); D is ambiguous. In germline, CDR1 is LGHDT, CDR2 YNNKEL (reference sequence). The CDR3 is made up of 14 amino acids. V was trimmed by 0 bases and J by 4 bases, leaving 9 bases between them. Here the CDR3 DNA reads TGTGCCAGCAGCCAAGATCCAGGTAGCACTGAAGCTTTCTTT. Protein sequence: CASSQDPGSTEAFF.

This chain joins TRBV7-8 and TRBJ2-3, with 8 nucleotides matching TRBD1. Germline values: CDR1 SGHVS, CDR2 FQNEAQ. The J segment lost 2 bases and the V segment lost 4 bases, leaving 5 bases of the junction unmatched. The CDR3 is 15 residues long. The CDR3 bases are TGTGCCAGCAGCTCCGACAGGGGAGTCACAGATACGCAGTATTTT. It is translated as CASSSDRGVTDTQYF. Full variable domain (missing parts from reference TRBV7-8 and TRBJ2-3): GAGVSQSPRYKVAKRGQDVALRCDPISGHVSLFWYQQALGQGPEFLTYFQNEAQLDKSGLPSDRFFAERPEGSVSTLKIQRTQQEDSAVYLCASSSDRGVTDTQYFGPGTRLTVL.

This rearrangement joins TRBV2 to TRBJ2-2; a possible D gene is TRBD1 (6 bases). Germline CDR1 reads SNHLY; CDR2 reads FYNNEI. CDR3 length: 15 amino acids. V was shortened by 5 bases and J by 0 bases, with 10 bases between the two germline ends. This CDR3 is CASSNRVANTGELFF. In DNA, the CDR3 is TGTGCCAGCAGTAACAGGGTCGCGAACACCGGGGAGCTGTTTTTT.

This clone was seen repeatedly, ten times or more. The chain carries TRBV19 and TRBJ2-5, with TRBD2 matching over 8 bases. This CDR3 contains 14 residues. Unmatched junction bases numbered 6, after V lost 4 bases and J lost 5 bases. The germline CDR1 and CDR2 sequences are LNHDA and SQIVND (reference sequence). Here the CDR3 reads CASSRAGVRETQYF. CDR3 DNA sequence: TGTGCCAGTAGTAGAGCGGGAGTGAGGGAGACCCAGTACTTC.

V gene TRBV5-1 combines with J gene TRBJ1-6; D uncertain. The V end lost 0 bases, the J end lost 4 bases, and 5 bases lay between the germline ends. Germline CDR1 reads SGHRS; CDR2 reads YFSETQ. This CDR3 contains 14 residues. As DNA, the CDR3 is TGCGCCAGCAGCTTGGAACAGTATAATTCACCCCTCCACTTT. Translated: CASSLEQYNSPLHF.

The chain combines TRBV11-2 with TRBJ2-1; weak D call: TRBD2 (5 bases). Trimming took 1 base from V and 14 from J, leaving 15 bases between them. The CDR3 runs to 13 residues. Germline assignment: CDR1 SGHAT and CDR2 FQNNGV. The chain's CDR3 is CASSLGVEGVKFF. In DNA, the CDR3 is TGTGCCAGCAGCTTAGGGGTAGAGGGAGTAAAGTTCTTC.

This chain connects TRBV7-7 to TRBJ2-2, with a tentative D call TRBD1 (6 bases). Trimming took off 5 bases at V and 2 bases at J, with 12 bases between the two ends. The CDR3 has 15 residues. Per the germline V gene, CDR1 is SSHAT and CDR2 is FNYEAQ (reference sequence). The CDR3 DNA reads TGTGCCAGCAGCCCGCGGACAGAAAACACCGGGGAGCTGTTTTTT. It codes for CASSPRTENTGELFF. The variable domain in full, with the rest retrieved from reference TRBV7-7 and TRBJ2-2, is GAGVSQSPRYKVTKRGQDVTLRCDPISSHATLYWYQQALGQGPEFLTYFNYEAQPDKSGLPSDRFSAERPEGSISTLTIQRTEQRDSAMYRCASSPRTENTGELFFGEGSRLTVL.

The rearrangement uses TRBV24-1 and TRBJ2-1; D is undetermined. V was trimmed by 4 bases and J by 5 bases, leaving 8 bases between them. The CDR3 is 13 amino acids. Germline values: CDR1 KGHDR, CDR2 SFDVKD. The CDR3 nucleotides read TGTGCCACCAGTGACTGGCGGAACAATGAGCAGTTCTTC. It encodes CATSDWRNNEQFF.

The chain has TRBV6-6 and TRBJ1-1, with 7 bases matching TRBD1. The CDR3 contains 15 residues. V gave up 5 bases and J gave up 6 bases; unmatched junction bases: 12. Germline V gene lookup returns CDR1 MNHNY and CDR2 SVGAGI (reference sequence). As DNA, the CDR3 is TGTGCCAGCAGTCCCGCATTAGGGGGCCTTTCTGAAGCTTTCTTT. Amino acid sequence: CASSPALGGLSEAFF.

J is TRBJ1-5 and V is TRBV2; 9 bases fit TRBD1. CDR3 size: 15 residues. Germline CDR1 SNHLY, CDR2 FYNNEI. Trimming removed 7 bases from V and 0 bases from J; junction bases left unmatched: 4. CDR3 in DNA: TGTGCCAGCAAAGGGACAGGGCTTAGCAATCAGCCCCAGCATTTT. Its protein is CASKGTGLSNQPQHF. Together with reference TRBV2 and TRBJ1-5, the CDR3 gives the full variable domain: EPEVTQTPSHQVTQMGQEVILRCVPISNHLYFYWYRQILGQKVEFLVSFYNNEISEKSEIFDDQFSVERPDGSNFTLKIRSTKLEDSAMYFCASKGTGLSNQPQHFGDGTRLSIL.

The rearrangement links TRBV30 to TRBJ1-5; 8 nucleotides agree with TRBD1. CDR1 and CDR2 (germline): GTSNPN, SVGIG (reference sequence). After removal of 4 bases from V and 3 bases from J, the junction contained 8 bases not matched to a gene. The CDR3 has 15 amino acids. DNA for the CDR3: TGTGCCTGGAAGGACAGGGAGACTTACAATCAGCCCCAGCATTTT. It yields the protein CAWKDRETYNQPQHF.

This chain links TRBV10-3 with TRBJ2-2; maybe TRBD1 (5 bases). Trimming stripped 3 bases from V and 4 bases from J, with 6 bases between. Germline V gene sequence: CDR1 ENHRY, CDR2 SYGVKD. CDR3 length equals 13 residues. The CDR3 loop is CAISEDSTGELFF. The CDR3 coding sequence is TGTGCCATCAGTGAAGACAGCACCGGGGAGCTGTTTTTT.

This chain uses TRBV7-4 with TRBJ2-3; 9 positions match TRBD1. The V and J ends lost 3 bases and 1 base, in that order; junction bases with no gene match: 5. The germline V gene has CDR1 SGHVT and CDR2 SQSDAQ. This CDR3 comprises 16 residues. CDR3 sequence (DNA): TGTGCCAGCAGCTTTAGACAGGGGGGACGCACAGATACGCAGTATTTT. It translates to CASSFRQGGRTDTQYF.